This TCR beta chain originates from a study of blood T cell repertoires in COVID-19. Germline V lookup: CDR1 KGHSY, CDR2 FQNENV. Germline trimming cut 3 bases from V and 3 bases from J; bases unmatched to any gene: 5. The CDR3 is 15 amino acids. Produced via immunoSEQ multiplex PCR; TCRdb's table is partial and in-frame only. The profile covers over 90,000 clones, with more than 70% appearing a single time and roughly a sixth taken by the ten largest. The source is a human donor in a cohort sampled during active COVID-19. The V and J genes are TRBV16 and TRBJ1-5; 7 bases match TRBD1. Sequencing used peripheral blood. As DNA, the CDR3 is TGTGCCAGCAGCCACACCGACAGGGTCAATCAGCCCCAGCATTTT. Translating it yields CASSHTDRVNQPQHF. The complete variable domain, with remaining parts taken from reference TRBV16 and TRBJ1-5, reads GEEVAQTPKHLVRGEGQKAKLYCAPIKGHSYVFWYQQVLKNEFKFLISFQNENVFDETGMPKERFSAKCLPNSPCSLEIQATKLEDSAVYFCASSHTDRVNQPQHFGDGTRLSIL.